This T cell receptor beta chain was retrieved from a study of cytomegalovirus exposure and HLA in healthy donors. Study results and limitations: In vitro data verified three CMV-associated chains as specific for CMV antigens.

With 4 bases clipped from V and 8 bases from J, the junction kept 19 bases outside the gene matches. The CDR3 runs to 18 residues. Germline V gives CDR1 SGDLS, CDR2 YYNGEE. This clone was recorded a few times. What it binds is unknown. Some clones are missing from TCRdb's copy, which holds only in-frame ones; the method was immunoSEQ multiplex PCR. This table holds roughly 90,000 clones, over 85% found once. Sample: PBMCs. The V gene is TRBV9, the J gene TRBJ2-1; 9 nucleotides line up with TRBD2. The TCR comes from a woman aged 25-40 years in good health and CMV-seropositive. The CDR3 bases are TGTGCCAGCAGCCGGACACTAACCGGGACTAGCACGGCCCATGAGCAGTTCTTC. Protein product: CASSRTLTGTSTAHEQFF.